The 15 T cell receptor beta chains presented below share a single source sample, sequenced in a study of beta chain features in type 1 diabetes. Reverse transcribing all isolated RNA meant expressed TCRB transcripts were sequenced. Data came from immunoSEQ multiplex PCR; TCRdb stores just in-frame clones and leaves some out. The sample has about 410,000 clones, more than 11% seen once. Material for sequencing was naive CD4+ T cells from blood. These receptors came from a man aged 25 to 45 in good health.

This clone was seen a few times. Compared with germline, one end of the junction differs, possibly owing to a read error. CDR3: CSAVGDRASVF. In nucleotides, the CDR3 is TGCAGTGCTGTCGGTGACAGGGCTTCGGTCTTT. The gene calls are TRBV20-1 and TRBJ1-1; 7 positions agree with TRBD1. This CDR3 is 11 amino acids long. Germline V gene lookup returns CDR1 DFQATT and CDR2 SNEGSKA (reference sequence).

The V gene is TRBV5-1, the J gene TRBJ1-1; 8 nucleotides line up with TRBD1. Looked up from germline, CDR1 is SGHRS and CDR2 is YFSETQ. The CDR3 is made up of 16 amino acids. V shed 2 bases and J 1 base; nucleotides not matched to a gene: 7. The CDR3 region has the DNA TGCGCCAGCAGCTTCGACCGGACAGGGCGGAACACTGAAGCTTTCTTT. This sequence encodes CASSFDRTGRNTEAFF.

V is TRBV4-2 and J is TRBJ2-3; D is undetermined. The CDR3 is 16 amino acids. Germline V gene sequence: CDR1 LGHNA, CDR2 YNFKEQ. V dropped 8 bases and J dropped 4 bases, with 22 bases sitting between them. CDR3 region: CASAILGLHVADTQYF. The CDR3 DNA reads as TGTGCCAGCGCGATCCTTGGCCTCCATGTCGCAGATACGCAGTATTTT.

This clone has a handful of counts. This chain connects TRBV14 to TRBJ1-4; D remains ambiguous. Germline V lookup: CDR1 SGHDN, CDR2 FVKESK. The CDR3 sequence is 20 residues long. With 1 base removed from V and 0 bases from J, the gap between germline ends came to 21 bases. The CDR3 DNA reads as TGTGCCAGCAGCCAAGGAAAATCCGGGTCCATTCGTGCAACTAATGAAAAACTGTTTTTT. Protein sequence: CASSQGKSGSIRATNEKLFF.

The rearrangement links TRBV30 to TRBJ2-3, with 9 bases fitting TRBD1. With 5 bases clipped from V and 0 bases from J, the junction kept 6 bases outside the gene matches. The V gene's germline CDR1 is GTSNPN and CDR2 SVGIG (reference sequence). The CDR3 is 15 residues long. The CDR3: CAWRGTGLSTDTQYF. CDR3 sequence (DNA): TGTGCCTGGCGTGGGACAGGGCTGAGCACAGATACGCAGTATTTT.

The rearrangement uses TRBV19 and TRBJ2-7, with TRBD1 matching over 9 bases. The CDR3 runs to 13 residues. V dropped 5 bases and J dropped 10; count of bases not matched to a gene: 9. The germline V gene has CDR1 LNHDA and CDR2 SQIVND (reference sequence). DNA of the CDR3: TGTGCCAGTAGTCCTCGGACAGGGGAGGATCAGTACGTC. Encoded protein: CASSPRTGEDQYV.

This clone showed up just a few times. V usage is TRBV6-1 and J usage is TRBJ2-7; D is perhaps TRBD1 (5 bases). The germline V and J ends were trimmed by 6 bases and 4 bases, with 7 bases remaining between them. The germline V gene encodes CDR1 MNHNS and CDR2 SASEGT. The CDR3 runs to 11 residues. CDR3 nucleotides: TGTGCCAGCAGGACAGATTACGAGCAGTACGTC. Protein: CASRTDYEQYV.

CDR3 loop: CASSEGTSADTQYF. The DNA for the CDR3 is TGTGCCAGCAGTGAAGGGACTAGCGCAGATACGCAGTATTTT. The chain has TRBV2 and TRBJ2-3; 9 bases map to TRBD2. The trim removed 1 base at V and 4 bases at J, leaving 0 bases unmatched. Germline V gene sequence: CDR1 SNHLY, CDR2 FYNNEI. The CDR3 totals 14 residues.

This clone showed up just a few times. The CDR3 here is CASSRIGILDTDTQYF. CDR3 sequence (DNA): TGCGCCAGCAGCCGAATCGGGATTCTGGACACAGATACGCAGTATTTT. This chain joins TRBV4-1 and TRBJ2-3; a weak D match, TRBD2 (5 bases). Trimming pared 4 bases from V and 2 bases from J, leaving 16 bases between. The CDR3 loop spans 16 amino acids. Germline CDR1 and CDR2: MGHRA and YSYEKL.

The DNA of the CDR3 is TGTGCCAGCATCCCGAGGGGAAGGGAGACCCAGTACTTC. Translation gives CASIPRGRETQYF. This chain connects TRBV6-6 to TRBJ2-5, with D perhaps being TRBD1 or TRBD2 (5 bases each). Trimming took off 7 bases at V and 5 bases at J, with 14 bases between the two ends. Germline values: CDR1 MNHNY, CDR2 SVGAGI (reference sequence). The CDR3 totals 13 residues.

This clone was seen ten or more times. This rearrangement joins TRBV30 to TRBJ1-4; D might be TRBD1 (6 bases). Germline CDR1 GTSNPN, CDR2 SVGIG (reference sequence). Trimming pared 4 bases from V and 12 bases from J, leaving 21 bases between. The CDR3 length is 14 residues. The DNA for the CDR3 is TGTGCCTGGAAGGAGACAGGAACAATTTCAGAACTGTTTTTT. Protein sequence: CAWKETGTISELFF.

This clone was observed at least ten times. The CDR3 sequence: CASRQTEGEQYV. The CDR3 DNA sequence: TGTGCCAGTAGACAAACAGAAGGCGAGCAGTACGTC. The chain combines TRBV19 with TRBJ2-7; D gene ambiguous. Germline CDR1 and CDR2: LNHDA and SQIVND (reference sequence). CDR3 size: 12 residues. V was trimmed by 6 bases and J by 6 bases, leaving 12 bases between them.

This clone was observed a few times. This chain joins TRBV30 and TRBJ1-5; 10 nucleotides align to TRBD1. The germline V gene has CDR1 GTSNPN and CDR2 SVGIG (reference sequence). After removal of 2 bases from V and 7 bases from J, the junction contained 8 bases not matched to a gene. This CDR3 region has 15 residues. The CDR3 loop reads CAWSPGTGVGQPQHF. CDR3 bases: TGTGCCTGGAGTCCCGGGACAGGGGTAGGGCAGCCCCAGCATTTT.

This clone was counted between two and nine times. The chain joins TRBV11-3 to TRBJ2-3, with a tentative D call TRBD2 (6 bases). Deletions cut 0 bases from V and 9 bases from J, with 19 bases between. Germline V gives CDR1 SGHNT, CDR2 YENEEA. The CDR3 has 16 amino acids. CDR3 amino acids: CASSLEGTKERATQYF. The CDR3 bases are TGTGCCAGCAGCTTAGAAGGGACGAAGGAGCGGGCCACGCAGTATTTT. Looking up the rest from reference TRBV11-3 and TRBJ2-3 gives the full variable domain: EAGVVQSPRYKIIEKKQPVAFWCNPISGHNTLYWYLQNLGQGPELLIRYENEEAVDDSQLPKDRFSAERLKGVDSTLKIQPAELGDSAVYLCASSLEGTKERATQYFGPGTRLTVL.

Note on this clone: Other DNA sequences in the sample encode the same CDR3. The chain combines TRBV6-5 with TRBJ2-6; no reliable D call. The V gene's germline CDR1 is MNHEY and CDR2 SVGAGI. The germline V and J ends were trimmed by 8 bases and 1 base, with 6 bases remaining between them. This CDR3 is built from 13 residues. CDR3 region: CASRTSGANVLTF. As DNA, the CDR3 is TGTGCCAGCCGGACGTCTGGGGCCAACGTCCTGACTTTC.